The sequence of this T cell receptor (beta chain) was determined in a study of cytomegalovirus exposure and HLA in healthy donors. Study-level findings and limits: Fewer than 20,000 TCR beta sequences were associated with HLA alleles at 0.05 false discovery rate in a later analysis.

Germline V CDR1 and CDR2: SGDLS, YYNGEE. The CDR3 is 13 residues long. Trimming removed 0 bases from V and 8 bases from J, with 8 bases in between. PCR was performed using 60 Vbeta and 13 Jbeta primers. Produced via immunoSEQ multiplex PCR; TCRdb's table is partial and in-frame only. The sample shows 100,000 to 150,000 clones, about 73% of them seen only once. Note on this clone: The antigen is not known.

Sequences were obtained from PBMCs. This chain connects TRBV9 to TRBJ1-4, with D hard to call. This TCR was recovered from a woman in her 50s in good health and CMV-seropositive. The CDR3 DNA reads TGTGCCAGCAGCGTAGACGGGAGGGAAAAACTGTTTTTT. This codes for CASSVDGREKLFF.